A selection of T cell receptor beta chains follows, all from one sample in a study of blood T cell repertoires in COVID-19. Using immunoSEQ multiplex PCR, the repertoire was profiled, and TCRdb retains in-frame clones only, with some absent. Of more than 200,000 clones detected, 65% to 85% appear once; the ten largest clones hold around 25%. The sample comprised peripheral blood. The source is a man aged 35-49 years with acute or convalescent COVID-19. CDR3s include the opening cysteine and the closing phenylalanine or tryptophan. A D gene is named only where the DNA matches it firmly. Not all rows give a size; the values are once, few, many and, for expanded clones, a class.

V gene	clone size	J gene	D gene	CDR3 DNA	CDR3 protein
TRBV5-1	.	TRBJ1-1	.	TGCGCCAGCAGCCCTACTACAGGGAAGGGCACTGAAGCTTTCTTT	CASSPTTGKGTEAFF
TRBV7-7	.	TRBJ2-1	.	TGTGCCAGCAGCCCGGACTCTCACAATGAGCAGTTCTTC	CASSPDSHNEQFF
TRBV11-2	.	TRBJ2-6	TRBD2	TGTGCCAGCAGCTTCAGGACTAGTACTGGGGCCAACGTCCTGACTTTC	CASSFRTSTGANVLTF
TRBV11-2	.	TRBJ1-1	.	TGTGCCAGCAGCTACATTATCAGTGGTACTGAAGCTTTCTTT	CASSYIISGTEAFF
TRBV11-2	.	TRBJ2-3	.	TGTGCCAGCAGCTTACTGGAAGTAGCCCACAGCACAGATACGCAGTATTTT	CASSLLEVAHSTDTQYF
TRBV18	few	TRBJ2-2	.	TGTGCCAGCTCAGCAAGGGGTCGCGCGAACACCGGGGAGCTGTTTTTT	CASSARGRANTGELFF
TRBV6-5	.	TRBJ1-2	.	TGTGCCAGCAGTTACATGGGGGCGGATGGCTACACCTTC	CASSYMGADGYTF
TRBV7-8	.	TRBJ1-5	.	TGTGCCAGCAGCCCGCTTATTAGCGATCAGCCCCAGCATTTT	CASSPLISDQPQHF
TRBV2	few	TRBJ2-1	.	TGTGCCAGCAGTCTGACGGGACTGCCCTCCAATGAGCAGTTCTTC	CASSLTGLPSNEQFF
TRBV7-9	.	TRBJ1-5	TRBD1	TGTGCCAGCAGCCGGACAGGGAGCAATCAGCCCCAGCATTTT	CASSRTGSNQPQHF
TRBV2	.	TRBJ2-1	.	TGTGCCAGCTTTAAAAATGAGCAGTTCTTC	CASFKNEQFF
TRBV7-2	.	TRBJ2-3	.	TGTGCCAGCAGCTTAGTGTCTGACTGGAGGCAGTATTTT	CASSLVSDWRQYF
TRBV5-4	few	TRBJ1-5	.	TGTGCCAGCAGCTTGTCAGGGGGCAATCAGCCCCAGCATTTT	CASSLSGGNQPQHF
TRBV11-2	once	TRBJ2-7	TRBD1	TGTGCCAGCAGGTCGGGACAGGACTACGAGCAGTACTTC	CASRSGQDYEQYF
TRBV29-1	once	TRBJ1-2	TRBD1	TGCAGCGTTGAACCCGTCGGGACAGGGGGAGTCTATGGCTACACCTTC	CSVEPVGTGGVYGYTF
TRBV28	few	TRBJ1-4	TRBD1	TGTGCCAGCAGTTTACCTGGGACGGGACAGGGGACTTTTAATGAAAAACTGTTTTTT	CASSLPGTGQGTFNEKLFF
TRBV27	.	TRBJ1-6	.	TGTGCCAGCAGTAGCGGTTTCGCGGATTCACCCCTCCACTTT	CASSSGFADSPLHF
TRBV7-9	.	TRBJ1-1	.	TGTGCCAGCAGCTTTAGGACAGACGACGGAGCCGCTGAAGCTTTCTTT	CASSFRTDDGAAEAFF
TRBV29-1	.	TRBJ1-2	TRBD1	TGCAGCGTTGCGCTGGTTGGTCAGGGGGACTATGGCTACACCTTC	CSVALVGQGDYGYTF
TRBV7-6	.	TRBJ2-2	TRBD2	TGTGCCAGCAGCTTGGGGACTAGCGGGAGGACCGGGGAGCTGTTTTTT	CASSLGTSGRTGELFF
TRBV5-1	.	TRBJ2-4	TRBD2	TGCGCCAGCAGCTTGGCCAGGGAGGGAAACATTCAGTACTTC	CASSLAREGNIQYF
TRBV29-1	.	TRBJ2-1	.	TGCAGCGTGACTGAGCTGGGTGATGAGCAGTTCTTC	CSVTELGDEQFF
TRBV7-6	.	TRBJ1-1	.	TGTGCCAGCAGCTTACAACAGGGAGACACTGAAGCTTTCTTT	CASSLQQGDTEAFF
TRBV19	.	TRBJ2-3	.	TGTGCCAGTAGTCCGCCTAGCTCAGATACGCAGTATTTT	CASSPPSSDTQYF
TRBV11-3	few	TRBJ2-3	TRBD2	TGTGCCAGCAGCTCGGGACTAGCGGCCACAGATACGCAGTATTTT	CASSSGLAATDTQYF
TRBV3-1/TRBV3-2	.	TRBJ1-2	TRBD1	TGTGCCAGCAGACCTACAGGGGAGGCTGGCTACACCTTC	CASRPTGEAGYTF
TRBV9	.	TRBJ2-1	.	TGTGCCAGCAGCCCTTCTGGGGGGTCCTACAATGAGCAGTTCTTC	CASSPSGGSYNEQFF
TRBV6-5	.	TRBJ2-1	.	TGTGCCAGCAGTCGCCTAAGCTCCTACAATGAGCAGTTCTTC	CASSRLSSYNEQFF
TRBV6-5	.	TRBJ2-6	TRBD1	TGTGCCAGCAGAAAGACAGGGGATGGGGCCAACGTCCTGACTTTC	CASRKTGDGANVLTF
TRBV30	.	TRBJ1-5	TRBD1	TGTGCCTGGAGGGGACAGCCGAATCAGCCCCAGCATTTT	CAWRGQPNQPQHF
TRBV30	once	TRBJ1-5	.	TGTGCCTGGATCGCCATACCTACGAATCAGCCCCAGCATTTT	CAWIAIPTNQPQHF
TRBV2	.	TRBJ2-7	.	TGTGCCAGCAGTGAAGAAGGGACTGGCGAGCAGTACTTC	CASSEEGTGEQYF
TRBV5-4	few	TRBJ2-4	TRBD2	TGTGCCAGCAGCAGTCGACTAGCGGGAGGGCCGATAAACATTCAGTACTTC	CASSSRLAGGPINIQYF
TRBV6-4	.	TRBJ1-2	.	TGTGCCAGCAGTGACGATGGGGGCGGTGGCTACACCTTC	CASSDDGGGGYTF
TRBV6-5	.	TRBJ1-2	.	TGTGCCAGCACTCGGGGCTATGGCTACACCTTC	CASTRGYGYTF
TRBV18	.	TRBJ1-2	.	TGTGCCAGCTCACCACCTATCGCCGGGGATGGCTACACCTTC	CASSPPIAGDGYTF
TRBV18	.	TRBJ2-2	TRBD1	TGTGCCAGCTCACTTATTCCACCGGGACAGGGCACCGGGGAGCTGTTTTTT	CASSLIPPGQGTGELFF
TRBV2	few	TRBJ1-1	TRBD1	TGTGCCAGCACTTCGGACAGGGCGGGAGCTTTCTTT	CASTSDRAGAFF
TRBV5-8	.	TRBJ2-1	TRBD1	TGTGCCAGCAGCCCCGGGACAGGGTACTCCGATGAGCAGTTCTTC	CASSPGTGYSDEQFF
TRBV29-1	.	TRBJ1-4	.	TGCAGCGTTGTCACGAGGGGGGGGGAAAAACTGTTTTTT	CSVVTRGGEKLFF
TRBV3-1/TRBV3-2	.	TRBJ1-1	TRBD1	TGTGCCAGCAGCCCCTTGGGTGCAGGGGGCCCGAACACTGAAGCTTTCTTT	CASSPLGAGGPNTEAFF
TRBV9	.	TRBJ2-1	.	TGTGCCAGTGGAGACAATGAGCAGTTCTTC	CASGDNEQFF
TRBV2	many	TRBJ1-2	TRBD1	TGTGCCAGCAGTGAAGGACAGGGGGAAGAAGGCTACACCTTC	CASSEGQGEEGYTF
TRBV19	.	TRBJ1-6	.	TGTGCCAGTAGTGGGCCCACAGGGTCCAATTCACCCCTCCACTTT	CASSGPTGSNSPLHF
TRBV6-5	.	TRBJ2-5	.	TGTGCCAGCACGTCCGTCAGGATGTCCCAAGAGACCCAGTACTTC	CASTSVRMSQETQYF
TRBV14	.	TRBJ2-2	.	TGTGCCAGCAGCCAAACACGACAGGTTTCCGGGGAGCTGTTTTTT	CASSQTRQVSGELFF
TRBV6-6	.	TRBJ1-2	.	TGTGCCAGCAGAAACGACGGAGGCTATGGCTACACCTTC	CASRNDGGYGYTF
TRBV3-1/TRBV3-2	.	TRBJ2-3	.	TGTGCCAGCAGCCAAACTACCATCACAGATACGCAGTATTTT	CASSQTTITDTQYF
TRBV29-1	.	TRBJ1-6	TRBD1	TGCAGCGCTTCGACAGGGGGTGATTCACCCCTCCACTTT	CSASTGGDSPLHF
TRBV6-5	.	TRBJ2-1	.	TGTGCCAGCAGTTACTCCAACTACAATGAGCAGTTCTTC	CASSYSNYNEQFF
TRBV19	once	TRBJ2-1	.	TGTGCCAGTAGTTGGGTCCTAGCGCCGGTCAATGAGCAGTTCTTC	CASSWVLAPVNEQFF
TRBV29-1	.	TRBJ2-7	TRBD1	TGCAGCGTTGAAGGCGACAGGGGAGGTGAGCAGTACTTC	CSVEGDRGGEQYF
TRBV7-9	.	TRBJ1-4	.	TGTGCCAGCAGCTTGATGGAGAGAGAAAAACTGTTTTTT	CASSLMEREKLFF
TRBV7-2	.	TRBJ1-5	.	TGTGCCAGCAGCCCTGGGACATCCTATAGCAATCAGCCCCAGCATTTT	CASSPGTSYSNQPQHF
TRBV7-9	.	TRBJ2-1	TRBD2	TGTGCCAGCGGTCGAACTAGCGGGCGGAGCTCCTACAATGAGCAGTTCTTC	CASGRTSGRSSYNEQFF
TRBV3-1/TRBV3-2	.	TRBJ2-1	TRBD2	TGTGCCAGCAGCCCCCGGACTAGCGGAGAGAATGAGCAGTTCTTC	CASSPRTSGENEQFF
TRBV15	.	TRBJ2-3	.	TGTGCCACCAGCAGAGATCCAGCGCGCACAGATACGCAGTATTTT	CATSRDPARTDTQYF
TRBV30	.	TRBJ2-7	TRBD2	TGTGCCTGGAGCCGGGACTACACCTACGAGCAGTACTTC	CAWSRDYTYEQYF
TRBV18	many	TRBJ2-2	.	TGTGCCAGCTCACCACTTTCGGTTCCCTCAGGAGGGACCGGGGAGCTGTTTTTT	CASSPLSVPSGGTGELFF